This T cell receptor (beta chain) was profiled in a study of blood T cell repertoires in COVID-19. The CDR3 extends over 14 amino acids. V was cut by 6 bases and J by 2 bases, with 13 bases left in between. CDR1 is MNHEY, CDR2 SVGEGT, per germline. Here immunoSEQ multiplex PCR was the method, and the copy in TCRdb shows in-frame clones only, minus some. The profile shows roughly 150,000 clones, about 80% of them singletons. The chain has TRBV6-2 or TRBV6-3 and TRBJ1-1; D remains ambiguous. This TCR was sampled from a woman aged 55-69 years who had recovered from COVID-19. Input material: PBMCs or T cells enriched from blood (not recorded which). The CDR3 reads CASSQGGINTEAFF. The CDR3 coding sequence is TGTGCCAGCAGCCAAGGAGGGATTAACACTGAAGCTTTCTTT.